This T cell receptor beta chain was recovered during a study of Tregs in tolerant kidney transplant recipients. The CDR3 is made up of 12 amino acids. Trimming cost V 5 bases and J 12 bases, with 14 bases left between them. Per the germline V gene, CDR1 is MNHEY and CDR2 is SVGAGI. Clones were read by immunoSEQ multiplex PCR, and TCRdb kept only the in-frame ones, dropping some. The repertoire consists of 200,000 to 300,000 clones, with around 82% occurring once and the leading ten covering approximately 0.69%. This TCR was sampled from a human donor in good health. This chain connects TRBV6-5 to TRBJ1-5; D not certain. The sequencing input was CD4+ T cells from blood. The CDR3: CASSEQGGLQHF. The CDR3 DNA sequence: TGTGCCAGCAGTGAACAAGGCGGTCTCCAGCATTTT.